Reported below is one T cell receptor beta chain. Its antigen target is currently unknown. No per-base quality is available; no much larger clone lies one base away. Collaborating institutions collected whole blood in K2EDTA tubes following their own protocols. For TCRbeta analysis, collaborator samples were shipped as frozen whole blood, as isolated PBMCs, or as DNA extracted from either sample type. The data are from a study of blood T cell repertoires in COVID-19 (dated by TCRdb to the early 2020s). About the investigation overall: Samples from collaborators originated in the United States, Italy and Spain and spanned both the acute and convalescent phases of COVID-19. The prospective study material was composed of cDNA or gDNA derived from T cells, B-cell-depleted T cells, or PBMCs. The dataset comprised deeply sampled blood TCRbeta repertoires from subjects exposed to, actively infected with, or recovered from COVID-19. The repertoires were made available in a free public database intended to serve as a resource for research on the immune response to SARS-CoV-2. Samples were obtained from the ongoing ImmuneRACE study (first 160 participants) and from 1,254 subjects provided by 6 global collaborators. The sample metadata nearly always contained a de-identified subject ID, COVID-19 status, age in years and sex. Where available, HLA class I and class II types were obtained from metadata supplied by the sample provider rather than from assay-based typing. Results the study describes overall, beyond this receptor: Clinical and demographic metadata were provided uncurated, with the amount varying by source and participant.

For CDR1 and CDR2, the germline V gene lists MNHNS and SASEGT. The CDR3 goes from the cysteine to the phenylalanine over 15 residues. The only DNA kept is the CDR3, 45 bases in frame from the first base. V loses 2 bases at its end and J loses 2 bases; junction bases beyond the gene matches: 5. The immunoSEQ Assay, a bias-controlled multiplex PCR, was used to amplify TCRbeta CDR3 regions from genomic DNA. The authors processed their data as follows. The number of nucleated cells in each sample was estimated from the amplification of reference gene primers within the assay. To quantify the absolute abundance of each unique TCRbeta CDR3 rearrangement, sequence reads were collapsed and filtered. Productive Simpson clonality was computed per sample as the square root of Simpson's diversity index over productive rearrangements. Here the immuneACCESS table is served through TCRdb, limited to in-frame sequences with V and J called. Missing clones are a known gap in these copies; in checked studies unresolved V genes cover under half, and the rest lacks a known reason. The V and J calls and clone size come from that table; D and trimming were worked out from the DNA. Counted in this sample were approximately 100,000 clones; 85% to 95% of them appeared once. Together, the top ten hold approximately 5.8% of the sample.

The sequence derives from a man aged 50 to 59 with active COVID-19. The chain joins TRBV6-1 to TRBJ2-5, with 7 bases in between that match TRBD2. Specimen: peripheral blood. At the DNA level, the sequence is TGTGCCAGCAGTGAAATCGGGGGGAGACAAGAGACCCAGTACTTC. This translates into CASSEIGGRQETQYF.